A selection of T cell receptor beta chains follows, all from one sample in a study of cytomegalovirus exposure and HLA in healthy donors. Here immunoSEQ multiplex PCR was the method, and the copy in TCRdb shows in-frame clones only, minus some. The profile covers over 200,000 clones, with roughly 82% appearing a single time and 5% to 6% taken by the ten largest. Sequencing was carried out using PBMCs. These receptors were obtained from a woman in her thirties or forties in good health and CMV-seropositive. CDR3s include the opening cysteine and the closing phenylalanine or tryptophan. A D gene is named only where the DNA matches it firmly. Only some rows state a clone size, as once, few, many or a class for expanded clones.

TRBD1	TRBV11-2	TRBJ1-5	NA	TGTGCCAGCAGCTTAGGGGCAGGGGGGCATCAGCCCCAGCATTTT	CASSLGAGGHQPQHF
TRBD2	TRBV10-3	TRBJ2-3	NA	TGTGCCTCCTCCGGGACTAGCGCACCTCCCAGGACAGATACGCAGTATTTT	CASSGTSAPPRTDTQYF
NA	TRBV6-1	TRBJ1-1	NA	TGTGCCAGCAGTGAACTCGACACGTGGGCTTTCTTT	CASSELDTWAFF
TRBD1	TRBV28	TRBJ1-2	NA	TGTGCCAGCAGTCGACAGGGGGGCGGCTACACCTTC	CASSRQGGGYTF
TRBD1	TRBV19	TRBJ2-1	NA	TGTGCCAGTAGCGGACAGGGGCCCTCTCGTGAGCAGTTCTTC	CASSGQGPSREQFF
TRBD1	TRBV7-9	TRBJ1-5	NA	TGTGCCAGCAGCTGGACAGGGGCCAATCAGCCCCAGCATTTT	CASSWTGANQPQHF
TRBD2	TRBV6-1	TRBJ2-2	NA	TGTGCCAGCAGTGAAACTAGCGGGGGGACCACCGGGGAGCTGTTTTTT	CASSETSGGTTGELFF
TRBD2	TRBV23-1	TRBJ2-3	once	TGCGCCAGCAGTCAATCGCAGCGGGAGACTAGCACAGATACGCAGTATTTT	CASSQSQRETSTDTQYF
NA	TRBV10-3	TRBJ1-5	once	TGTGCCATCAGTGACGAAACAGGGCCACGGGGGCCCCAGCATTTT	CAISDETGPRGPQHF
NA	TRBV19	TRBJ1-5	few	TGTGCCAGTAGTATGGGACACCGTAGCAATCAGCCCCAGCATTTT	CASSMGHRSNQPQHF
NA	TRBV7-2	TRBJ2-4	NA	TGTGCCAGCAGCCAACCTAGTAAATCCATTCAGTACTTC	CASSQPSKSIQYF
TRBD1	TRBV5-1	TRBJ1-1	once	TGCGCCAGCAGCCCCCGGACAGGGACCATGAACACTGAAGCTTTCTTT	CASSPRTGTMNTEAFF
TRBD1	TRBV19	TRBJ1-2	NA	TGTGCCAGTAGTTCGGACAGGACCTCCTATGGCTACACCTTC	CASSSDRTSYGYTF
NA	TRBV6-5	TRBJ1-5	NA	TGTGCCAGCACTCACGGAGGCCCTACTAGGCATTTT	CASTHGGPTRHF
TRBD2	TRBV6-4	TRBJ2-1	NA	TGTGCCAGCGGACCCGGGACTAGCGGCTACAATGAGCAGTTCTTC	CASGPGTSGYNEQFF
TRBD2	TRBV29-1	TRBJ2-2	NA	TGCAGCGTTGGACTAGCGGGCACCGGGGAGCTGTTTTTT	CSVGLAGTGELFF
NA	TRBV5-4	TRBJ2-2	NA	TGTGCCAGCAGCTTGGGACTTGGGAACACCGGGGAGCTGTTTTTT	CASSLGLGNTGELFF
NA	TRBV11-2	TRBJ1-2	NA	TGTGCCAGCAGCTTAGGAGCAGGAGGCTATGGCTACACCTTC	CASSLGAGGYGYTF
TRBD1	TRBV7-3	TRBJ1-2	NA	TGTGCCAGCAGCTCAGGGGGCGGTCGAGATGGCTACACCTTC	CASSSGGGRDGYTF
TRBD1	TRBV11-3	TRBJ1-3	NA	TGTGCCAGCAGCGGATACCCACAGGGGTCCGGAAACACCATATATTTT	CASSGYPQGSGNTIYF
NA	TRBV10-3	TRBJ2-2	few	TGTGCCGTCCGGGACACCTACACCGGGGAGCTGTTTTTT	CAVRDTYTGELFF
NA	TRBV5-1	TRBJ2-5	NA	TGCGCCAGCAGCCCGCAAAGCGGGCGTGGGTGGGAGACCCAGTACTTC	CASSPQSGRGWETQYF
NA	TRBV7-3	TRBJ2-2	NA	TGTGCCAGCAGCTTGGACCCGGGGTCCCGGAACACCGGGGAGCTGTTTTTT	CASSLDPGSRNTGELFF
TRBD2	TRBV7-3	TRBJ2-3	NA	TGTGCCAGCAGCGTGGGACTAGCCGTAGATACGCAGTATTTT	CASSVGLAVDTQYF
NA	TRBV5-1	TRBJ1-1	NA	TGCGCCAGCAGCTTGTGGTCGTCAGATGAAGCTTTCTTT	CASSLWSSDEAFF
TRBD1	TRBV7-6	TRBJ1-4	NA	TGTGCCAGCAGACAGGGGACCCATGAAAAACTGTTTTTT	CASRQGTHEKLFF
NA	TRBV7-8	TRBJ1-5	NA	TGTGCCAGCAGTCCTAGAGGGGGGGCGAATCAGCCCCAGCATTTT	CASSPRGGANQPQHF
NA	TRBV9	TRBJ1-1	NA	TGTGCCAGCAGCGTAGGAGGGGGAGTGGCTGAAGCTTTCTTT	CASSVGGGVAEAFF
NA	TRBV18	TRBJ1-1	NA	TGTGCCAGCTCACCATCCCTCCCGGGGAACACTGAAGCTTTCTTT	CASSPSLPGNTEAFF
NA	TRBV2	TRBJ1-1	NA	TGTGCCAGCAGCCCGGGAACTGGGAATTTGGAAGCTTTCTTT	CASSPGTGNLEAFF
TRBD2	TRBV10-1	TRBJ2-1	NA	TGCGCCAGCAGTGATATGGTAGCGGGAGGGAATGAGCAGTTCTTC	CASSDMVAGGNEQFF
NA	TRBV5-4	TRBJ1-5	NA	TGTGCCAGCAGCTTGGGAGGGGGTCAGCCCCAGCATTTT	CASSLGGGQPQHF
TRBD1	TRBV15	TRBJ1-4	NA	TGTGCCACCAGCATACCGGGACAGGGGGCGCGGGAAAAACTGTTTTTT	CATSIPGQGAREKLFF
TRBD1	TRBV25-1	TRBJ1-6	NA	TGTGCCAGCAGTGAACCTCCGAAAGGGACAGGCGATTCACCCCTCCACTTT	CASSEPPKGTGDSPLHF
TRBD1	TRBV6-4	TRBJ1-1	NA	TGTGCCAGCAGTCCAGGGGGGAAGAACACTGAAGCTTTCTTT	CASSPGGKNTEAFF
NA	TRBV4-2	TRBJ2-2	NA	TGTGCCAGCAGCCACCGCCTAGAAACGAACACCGGGGAGCTGTTTTTT	CASSHRLETNTGELFF
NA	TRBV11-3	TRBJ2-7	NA	TGTGCCAGCAGCTACGAAGGGAGCTCCTACGAGCAGTACTTC	CASSYEGSSYEQYF
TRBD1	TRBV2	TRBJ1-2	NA	TGTGCCAGCAGTGTAGGGACAGGGAACCCCTTCTATGGCTACACCTTC	CASSVGTGNPFYGYTF
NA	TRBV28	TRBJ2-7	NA	TGTGCCAGCATGGAGGTCGGTAGAAACGAGCAGTACTTC	CASMEVGRNEQYF
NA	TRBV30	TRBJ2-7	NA	TGTGCCTGGAGTGTGGGCAGCTACGAGCAGTACTTC	CAWSVGSYEQYF
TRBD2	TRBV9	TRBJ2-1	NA	TGTGCCAGCAGCGTCCAGACTAGCGGGGGGCATATTAGCTCCTACAATGAGCAGTTCTTC	CASSVQTSGGHISSYNEQFF
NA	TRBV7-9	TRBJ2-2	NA	TGTGCCAGCAGCCCCAGGCGACAAAACACCGGGGAGCTGTTTTTT	CASSPRRQNTGELFF